This T cell receptor (beta chain) was obtained from a study of T cells after posttransplantation cyclophosphamide (dated by TCRdb to between 2015 and 2016). Broadly, across the study: The study tracked T cell repertoire reconstitution by TRB sequencing after myeloablative bone marrow transplantation using posttransplantation cyclophosphamide as GVHD prophylaxis. Antigen receptor sequencing was done on samples from over 30 PTCy-treated patients and from over 15 related bone marrow donors of those patients. TRA and TRB clonality were tightly correlated in about ten samples, so subsequent TCR analyses focused on TRB only. In 3 patients, TRB sequencing was also performed on up to 3 more blood samples taken 2 to 5.2 years after transplant, and in several patients, pretransplant blood was also TRB-sequenced. Blood from all 35 or so PTCy patients who had 1-year posttransplant specimens underwent TRB sequencing. Public TRB sequences were queried against a database of over 3,000 sequences associated with responses to pathogens, tumor antigens, self-antigens and alloantigens. Study-wide conclusions, independent of this receptor: The TRB repertoires of T cells infiltrating skin or the GI tract showed only limited overlap with the TRB repertoires found in blood. Across 45 patients, recipient CMV seropositivity and CMV reactivation were highly associated with TRB clonality; PTCy diversity was similar to CNI/methotrexate controls. At 1-2 months, donor-recipient similarity was low but rose over the first year, and the later blood repertoires were often dominated by donor CD8+ memory clones.

A remark on this clone: Its antigen has not been determined. No per-base quality is available; no much larger clone lies one base away.

The meaning of the sample's treatment or condition label: high-dose cyclophosphamide on days +3 and +4 as single-agent GVHD prophylaxis. Busulfan and fludarabine conditioning, a related or unrelated marrow graft, and cyclophosphamide on days +3 and +4 were given to PTCy patients. The PTCy-treated patients were enrolled in a prospective multi-institutional clinical trial. Peripheral blood and bone marrow mononuclear cells were isolated by Ficoll-Hypaque density centrifugation and were cryopreserved. CD4+ and CD8+ T cells, including naive and memory subsets, were sorted by FACS using a FACSAria II. Genomic DNA was used for TRB sequencing, which was performed with the immunoSEQ assay at survey resolution or with the hsTCRB kit. The study's own analysis went as follows. The immunoSEQ software handled the initial read processing, while the LymphoSeq R package was used for the repertoire analyses. Clonality was computed as 1 minus normalized Shannon entropy, and a Gini coefficient was also calculated for each TRB dataset. Phenotypes of unsorted samples were inferred by mapping TRB sequences from sorted subsets of the recipient or donor onto the same recipient's unsorted samples. What TCRdb holds here is the immuneACCESS table cut down to in-frame rearrangements. Part of the clones is not present; checked against another copy, under half of the missing clones reflect an unresolved V gene, and the others are unexplained. The V and J calls and clone size come from that table; D and trimming were worked out from the DNA. This sample gives 17,000 or so clones in total; roughly nine tenths of them show up just once. The ten largest clones take up 0.5% to 0.55% of the sample.

The germline V gene encodes CDR1 SGHTA and CDR2 FQGTGA. The CDR3 measures 14 amino acids from cysteine to phenylalanine. This entry keeps only the CDR3 DNA: 42 bases, framed from base 1. Here V drops 4 bases and J drops 6 bases, and the junction holds 9 bases not matched to any gene. The sequence came from a male patient in his sixties who received an allogeneic stem cell transplant from a related donor and was CMV-positive. Once a transplant has taken place, some T cells may be donor derived. Rearrangement joined TRBV7-3 to TRBJ2-7, and 7 junction bases match TRBD1. Sequencing was performed on CD4+ T cells sorted from blood, taken after allogeneic stem cell transplant with posttransplant cyclophosphamide. The CDR3 region: CASSSNRDSTEQYF. The nucleotide sequence reads TGTGCCAGCAGCTCCAACCGGGACAGTACCGAGCAGTACTTC.